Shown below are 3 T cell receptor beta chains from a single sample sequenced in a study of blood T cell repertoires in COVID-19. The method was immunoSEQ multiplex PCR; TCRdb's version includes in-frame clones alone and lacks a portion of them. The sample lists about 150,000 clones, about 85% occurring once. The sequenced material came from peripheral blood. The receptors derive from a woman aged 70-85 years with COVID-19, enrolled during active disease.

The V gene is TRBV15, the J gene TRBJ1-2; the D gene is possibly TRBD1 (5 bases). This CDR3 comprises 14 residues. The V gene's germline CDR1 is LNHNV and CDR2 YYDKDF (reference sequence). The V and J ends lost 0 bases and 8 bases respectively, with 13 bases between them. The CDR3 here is CATSRDRGSWGYTF. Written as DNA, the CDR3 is TGTGCCACCAGCAGAGATAGGGGTTCATGGGGCTACACCTTC.

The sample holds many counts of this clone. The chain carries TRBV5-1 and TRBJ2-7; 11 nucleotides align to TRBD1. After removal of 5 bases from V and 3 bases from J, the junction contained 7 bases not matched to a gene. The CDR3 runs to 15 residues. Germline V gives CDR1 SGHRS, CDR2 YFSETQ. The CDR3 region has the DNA TGCGCCAGCAGTCCCCGGGACAGGGGGGTCTACGAGCAGTACTTC. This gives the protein CASSPRDRGVYEQYF.

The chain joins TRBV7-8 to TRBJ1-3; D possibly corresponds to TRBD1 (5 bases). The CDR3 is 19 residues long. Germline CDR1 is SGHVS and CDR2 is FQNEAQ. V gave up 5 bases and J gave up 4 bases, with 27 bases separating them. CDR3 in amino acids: CASSRLSGGDYGLGNTIYF. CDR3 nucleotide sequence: TGTGCCAGCAGCCGATTGTCGGGGGGGGACTACGGACTCGGAAACACCATATATTTT.